A selection of T cell receptor beta chains follows, all from one sample in a study of CD8 T cells in Susac syndrome. TCRdb analysed the immunoSEQ multiplex PCR reads with MiXCR anew, one entry per CDR3 protein. The table includes approximately 25,000 distinct CDR3 sequences, roughly 93% detected once. Sequenced: CD8+ T cells from PBMCs. The receptor set was obtained from a human donor with Susac syndrome. CDR3s include the opening cysteine and the closing phenylalanine or tryptophan. Each record gives: clone size, V gene, D gene, J gene, CDR3 DNA, CDR3 protein. A D gene is named only where the DNA matches it firmly. Expanded clones are given a class, and other clones once, few, many or no size at all.

size: .
V: TRBV28
D: .
J: TRBJ1-5
DNA: TGTGCCAGTGACTTGGGGGCTGCCAGCAATCAGCCCCAGCATTTT
CDR3: CASDLGAASNQPQHF

size: .
V: TRBV28
D: .
J: TRBJ2-7
DNA: TGTGCCAGCACTTTACTGGGACACAACTACGAGCAGTACTTC
CDR3: CASTLLGHNYEQYF

size: .
V: TRBV14
D: TRBD1
J: TRBJ2-7
DNA: TGTGCCAGCAGTGTCGGGACAGGGGGTGTCCACGAGCAGTACTTC
CDR3: CASSVGTGGVHEQYF

size: .
V: TRBV2
D: .
J: TRBJ1-1
DNA: TGTGCCAGCATGGCAGGATTGAACACTGAAGCTTTCTTT
CDR3: CASMAGLNTEAFF

size: .
V: TRBV14
D: .
J: TRBJ2-3
DNA: TGTGCCAGCAGCCAAAGCCATTTGGATACGCAGTATTTT
CDR3: CASSQSHLDTQYF

size: once
V: TRBV2
D: .
J: TRBJ2-1
DNA: TGTGCCAGCGCGCCGGGCTACAATGAGCAGTTCTTC
CDR3: CASAPGYNEQFF

size: once
V: TRBV5-6
D: TRBD1
J: TRBJ1-2
DNA: TGTGCCAGCAGCTTGGGAGGGGGCGCCTTTAACTATGGCTACACCTTC
CDR3: CASSLGGGAFNYGYTF

size: .
V: TRBV10-3
D: TRBD1
J: TRBJ1-5
DNA: TGTGCCATCAGTCCTACACCGGGACAGGGGAATCAGCCCCAGCATTTT
CDR3: CAISPTPGQGNQPQHF

size: .
V: TRBV3-1
D: .
J: TRBJ2-5
DNA: TGTGCCAGCAGCCAAGAAGAGGCCGTCCTTCAGACCCAGTACTTC
CDR3: CASSQEEAVLQTQYF

size: .
V: TRBV29-1
D: TRBD1
J: TRBJ2-7
DNA: TGCAGCGTCCTGGGGATTCTAAGGACAGGGGGCGCTTACGAGCAGTACTTC
CDR3: CSVLGILRTGGAYEQYF

size: .
V: TRBV30
D: .
J: TRBJ2-2
DNA: TGTGCCTGGAGCGGAGATCGGGCCGGGGAGCTGTTTTTT
CDR3: CAWSGDRAGELFF

size: .
V: TRBV7-3
D: .
J: TRBJ2-7
DNA: TGTGCCAGCAGCTTAACGGGGCCCCTTGACTACGAGCAGTACTTC
CDR3: CASSLTGPLDYEQYF

size: .
V: TRBV13
D: .
J: TRBJ2-7
DNA: TGTGCCAGCAGCCCCAGACGGCCAGGGAGCTACGAGCAGTACTTC
CDR3: CASSPRRPGSYEQYF

size: .
V: TRBV28
D: .
J: TRBJ1-6
DNA: TGTGCCAGCAGTTTAGTCGTCTTCGGAGGGGAGGAAAATTCACCCCTCCACTTT
CDR3: CASSLVVFGGEENSPLHF

size: .
V: TRBV4-1
D: .
J: TRBJ1-1
DNA: TGCGCCAGCAGCCAAGGACACAGCATGAACACTGAAGCTTTCTTT
CDR3: CASSQGHSMNTEAFF

size: .
V: TRBV5-6
D: TRBD1
J: TRBJ1-5
DNA: TGTGCCAGCAGCTTGGATGGAGGGACAGGTCTTAGCAATCAGCCCCAGCATTTT
CDR3: CASSLDGGTGLSNQPQHF

size: once
V: TRBV7-3
D: .
J: TRBJ2-3
DNA: TGTGCCAGCACAATCTACCCAGGGGCCGCAGATACGCAGTATTTT
CDR3: CASTIYPGAADTQYF

size: .
V: TRBV4-2
D: .
J: TRBJ1-6
DNA: TGTGCCAGCAGCCAAGATCCCCAGGGGCGGTATTCACCCCTCCACTTT
CDR3: CASSQDPQGRYSPLHF

size: .
V: TRBV10-3
D: TRBD1
J: TRBJ2-2
DNA: TGTGCCATCAGTGAGTCTATGTCCCCAGGGGGCTTGGCCGGGGAGCTGTTTTTT
CDR3: CAISESMSPGGLAGELFF

size: .
V: TRBV3-1
D: .
J: TRBJ2-7
DNA: TGTGCCAGCAGCCAAAGTACTATGAGCTCCTACGAGCAGTACTTC
CDR3: CASSQSTMSSYEQYF

size: .
V: TRBV7-9
D: .
J: TRBJ2-7
DNA: TGTGCCAGCAGCCCAGGGCCCCGGCGCTACGAGCAGTACTTC
CDR3: CASSPGPRRYEQYF

size: .
V: TRBV5-1
D: .
J: TRBJ1-1
DNA: TGCGCCAGCAGCTTGGCATGGGACACTGAAGCTTTCTTT
CDR3: CASSLAWDTEAFF

size: .
V: TRBV6-5
D: .
J: TRBJ1-1
DNA: TGTGCCAGCAGTCTACGGGGGGACACTGAAGCTTTCTTT
CDR3: CASSLRGDTEAFF

size: .
V: TRBV28
D: .
J: TRBJ2-7
DNA: TGTGCCACCATCCCCAGGGGAACCTACGAGCAGTACTTC
CDR3: CATIPRGTYEQYF

size: .
V: TRBV13
D: TRBD1
J: TRBJ2-7
DNA: TGTGCCAGCTCCCGGACAGGGGAGGAAGAGCAGTACTTC
CDR3: CASSRTGEEEQYF

size: once
V: TRBV5-1
D: .
J: TRBJ2-7
DNA: TGCGCCAGCAGCTTGGGCGGCAGCCTCAGAGGCTACGAGCAGTACTTC
CDR3: CASSLGGSLRGYEQYF